The source of this T cell receptor beta chain is a study of T cell changes during pregnancy in multiple sclerosis. Clones were sequenced by immunoSEQ multiplex PCR, and TCRdb holds only the in-frame ones, with some missing. The data contain fewer than 150,000 clones, less than 97% of them singletons. The sample in question was peripheral blood, obtained after pregnancy. This receptor was obtained from a female donor with multiple sclerosis, enrolled in a pregnancy study.

Here the CDR3 reads CASSRTLSGETQYF. As DNA, the CDR3 is TGCGCCAGCAGTCGTACACTGTCAGGGGAGACCCAGTACTTC. J is TRBJ2-5 and V is TRBV4-1, with D perhaps matching TRBD1 (5 bases). V was cut by 6 bases and J by 5 bases, with 16 bases left in between. This CDR3 is built from 14 residues. Germline V gene data show CDR1 as MGHRA and CDR2 as YSYEKL.